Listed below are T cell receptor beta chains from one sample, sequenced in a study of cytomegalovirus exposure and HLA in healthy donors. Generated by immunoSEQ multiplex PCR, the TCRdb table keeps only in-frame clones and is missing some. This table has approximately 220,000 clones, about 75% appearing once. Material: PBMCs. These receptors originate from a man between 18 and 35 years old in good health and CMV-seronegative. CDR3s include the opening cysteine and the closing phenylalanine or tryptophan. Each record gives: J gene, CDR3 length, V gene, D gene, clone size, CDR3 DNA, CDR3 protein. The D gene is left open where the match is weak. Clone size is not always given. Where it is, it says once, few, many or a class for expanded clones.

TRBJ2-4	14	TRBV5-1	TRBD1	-	TGCGCCAGCCGTACGACAGGGGGCCAAAACATTCAGTACTTC	CASRTTGGQNIQYF
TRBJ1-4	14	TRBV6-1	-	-	TGTGCCAGCAGTGAGCCATGGAGGGGTGAAAAACTGTTTTTT	CASSEPWRGEKLFF
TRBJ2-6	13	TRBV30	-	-	TGTGCCTGGGGGAGCTCTGGGGCCAACGTCCTGACTTTC	CAWGSSGANVLTF
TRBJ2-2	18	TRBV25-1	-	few	TGTGCCAGCAGTACCCGCCGAGGAGGGGTTAAGAACACCGGGGAGCTGTTTTTT	CASSTRRGGVKNTGELFF
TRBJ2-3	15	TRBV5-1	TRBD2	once	TGCGCCAGCAGCTTGGCCGGGGCGGGAGGGGATACGCAGTATTTT	CASSLAGAGGDTQYF
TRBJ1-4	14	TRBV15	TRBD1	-	TGTGCCACCAGCGCTGGACAGGGGGGCGAAAAACTGTTTTTT	CATSAGQGGEKLFF
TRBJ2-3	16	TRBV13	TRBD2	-	TGTGCCAGCAGCTTCCGACTAGCGGGTACCACAGATACGCAGTATTTT	CASSFRLAGTTDTQYF
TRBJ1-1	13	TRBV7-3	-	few	TGTGCCAGCAGCTTCGGAGGGACCACTGAAGCTTTCTTT	CASSFGGTTEAFF
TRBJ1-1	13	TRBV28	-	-	TGTGCCAGCAGTTTCGGCGGGAACACTGAAGCTTTCTTT	CASSFGGNTEAFF
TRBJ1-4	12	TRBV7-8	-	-	TGTGCCAGCAGCGCCGGGGGTGAAAAACTGTTTTTT	CASSAGGEKLFF
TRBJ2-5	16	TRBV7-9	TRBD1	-	TGTGCCAGCAGCTTAGTGGGACAGGGGGTTGGAGAGACCCAGTACTTC	CASSLVGQGVGETQYF
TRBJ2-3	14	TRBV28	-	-	TGTGCCAGCAGTTTCGCAGGGTTCACAGATACGCAGTATTTT	CASSFAGFTDTQYF
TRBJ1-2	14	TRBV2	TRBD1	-	TGTGCCAGCAGTGACCGACAGGGGGACTATGGCTACACCTTC	CASSDRQGDYGYTF
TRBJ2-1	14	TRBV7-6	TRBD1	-	TGTGCCAGCAGCACACCGGGACAGAACAATGAGCAGTTCTTC	CASSTPGQNNEQFF
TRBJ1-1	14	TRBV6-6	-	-	TGTGCCAGCAGTCCCAATACAGAGAACACTGAAGCTTTCTTT	CASSPNTENTEAFF
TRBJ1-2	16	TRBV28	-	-	TGTGCCAGCAGTTCCAATACTCCCGAGGGGGACTATGGCTACACCTTC	CASSSNTPEGDYGYTF
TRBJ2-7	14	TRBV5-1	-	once	TGCGCCAGCTCTGACTCTAGGCAATCCTACGAGCAGTACTTC	CASSDSRQSYEQYF
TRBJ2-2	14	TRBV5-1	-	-	TGCGCCAGCAGCTTCCGACAGGACACCGGGGAGCTGTTTTTT	CASSFRQDTGELFF
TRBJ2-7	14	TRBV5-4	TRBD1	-	TGTGCCAGCAGCCCCCGGACAGGGGTGTACGAGCAGTACTTC	CASSPRTGVYEQYF
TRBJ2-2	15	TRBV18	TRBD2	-	TGTGCCAGCTCAGCTTGGACTAGCGGTACCGGGGAGCTGTTTTTT	CASSAWTSGTGELFF
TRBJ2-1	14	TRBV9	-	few	TGTGCCAGCACCCGGGACTCAACATACAATGAGCAGTTCTTC	CASTRDSTYNEQFF
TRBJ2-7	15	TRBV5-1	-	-	TGCGCCAGCAGCTTGCACAGAGTCAAGGACTACGAGCAGTACTTC	CASSLHRVKDYEQYF
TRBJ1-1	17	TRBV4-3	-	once	TGCGCCAGCAGCCATGCAAATACCATCACAGGGAACACTGAAGCTTTCTTT	CASSHANTITGNTEAFF
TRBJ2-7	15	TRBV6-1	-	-	TGTGCCAGCAGTGAAGGTCTAGGGACTCACTACGAGCAGTACTTC	CASSEGLGTHYEQYF
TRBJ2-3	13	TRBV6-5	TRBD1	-	TGTGCCAGCAGTTACAAGGCCAGGGGGACGCAGTATTTT	CASSYKARGTQYF
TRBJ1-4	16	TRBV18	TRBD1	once	TGTGCCAGCTCACGTGAACCGGGACAGCCGAATGAAAAACTGTTTTTT	CASSREPGQPNEKLFF
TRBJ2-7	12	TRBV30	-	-	TGTGCCTCAGAACGCGGGACTCCTGAGCAGTACTTC	CASERGTPEQYF
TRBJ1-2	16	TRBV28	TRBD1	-	TGTGCCAGCAGTCCCCTAAGAGGGGGCATCAACTATGGCTACACCTTC	CASSPLRGGINYGYTF
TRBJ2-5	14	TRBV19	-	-	TGTGCCAGTAGTATGGGCAGAATACAAGAGACCCAGTACTTC	CASSMGRIQETQYF
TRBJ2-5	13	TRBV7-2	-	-	TGTGCCAGCAGCTTAATACGGCAAGAGACCCAGTACTTC	CASSLIRQETQYF
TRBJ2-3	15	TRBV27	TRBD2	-	TGTGCCAGCAGTCGAGGACTAGCGGGCTCAGATACGCAGTATTTT	CASSRGLAGSDTQYF
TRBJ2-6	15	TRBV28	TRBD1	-	TGTGCCAGCAGTCCAACAGGGGCTGGGGCCAACGTCCTGACTTTC	CASSPTGAGANVLTF
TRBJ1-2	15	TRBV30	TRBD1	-	TGTGCCTGGAGCCGAGACAGGGCCCCTAGCTATGGCTACACCTTC	CAWSRDRAPSYGYTF
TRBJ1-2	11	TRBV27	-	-	TGTGCCAGCAGAGGGAGCTATGGCTACACCTTC	CASRGSYGYTF
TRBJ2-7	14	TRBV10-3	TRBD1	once	TGTGCCATCAGGCTGGGACAGGGGTCCTACGAGCAGTACTTC	CAIRLGQGSYEQYF
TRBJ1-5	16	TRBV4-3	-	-	TGCGCCAGCAGCCAAGATCTAGGCGGTAGCAATCAGCCCCAGCATTTT	CASSQDLGGSNQPQHF